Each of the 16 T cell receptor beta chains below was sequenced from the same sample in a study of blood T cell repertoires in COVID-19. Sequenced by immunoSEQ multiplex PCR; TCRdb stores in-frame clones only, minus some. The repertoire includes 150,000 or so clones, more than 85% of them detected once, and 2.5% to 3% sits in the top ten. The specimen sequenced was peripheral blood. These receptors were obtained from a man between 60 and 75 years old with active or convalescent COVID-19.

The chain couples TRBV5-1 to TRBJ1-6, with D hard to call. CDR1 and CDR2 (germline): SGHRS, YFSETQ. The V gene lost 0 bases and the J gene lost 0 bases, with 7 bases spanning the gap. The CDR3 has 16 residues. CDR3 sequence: CASSLGRSSYNSPLHF. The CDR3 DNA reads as TGCGCCAGCAGCTTGGGACGGAGCTCCTATAATTCACCCCTCCACTTT.

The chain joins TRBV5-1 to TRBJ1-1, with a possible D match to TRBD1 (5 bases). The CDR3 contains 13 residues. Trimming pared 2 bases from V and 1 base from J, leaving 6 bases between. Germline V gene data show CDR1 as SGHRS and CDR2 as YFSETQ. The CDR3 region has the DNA TGCGCCAGCAGCTTTCAGGGGAACACTGAAGCTTTCTTT. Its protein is CASSFQGNTEAFF. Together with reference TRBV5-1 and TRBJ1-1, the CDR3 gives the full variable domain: KAGVTQTPRYLIKTRGQQVTLSCSPISGHRSVSWYQQTPGQGLQFLFEYFSETQRNKGNFPGRFSGRQFSNSRSEMNVSTLELGDSALYLCASSFQGNTEAFFGQGTRLTVV.

CDR3 nucleotides: TGTGCCAGCAGTTACGGCGGGGGCCGCCCCGATACGCAGTATTTT. As protein: CASSYGGGRPDTQYF. The chain is built from TRBV6-2 or TRBV6-3 and TRBJ2-3; D possibly corresponds to TRBD2 (7 bases). The CDR3 sequence is 15 residues long. Germline CDR1 is MNHEY and CDR2 is SVGEGT. V lost 2 bases to trimming and J lost 6 bases, with 15 bases between them.

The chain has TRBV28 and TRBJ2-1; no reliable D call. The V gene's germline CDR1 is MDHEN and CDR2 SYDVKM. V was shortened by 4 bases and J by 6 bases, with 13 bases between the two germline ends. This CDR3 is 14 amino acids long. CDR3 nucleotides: TGTGCCAGCAGTTCCGGGTTATCTGGCAATGAGCAGTTCTTC. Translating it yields CASSSGLSGNEQFF.

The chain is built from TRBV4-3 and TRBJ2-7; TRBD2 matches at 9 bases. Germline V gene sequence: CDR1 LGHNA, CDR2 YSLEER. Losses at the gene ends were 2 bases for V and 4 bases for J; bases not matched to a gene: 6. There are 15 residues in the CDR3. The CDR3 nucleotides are TGCGCCAGCAGCCAATCCCCTAGCGGGACTTACGAGCAGTACTTC. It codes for CASSQSPSGTYEQYF.

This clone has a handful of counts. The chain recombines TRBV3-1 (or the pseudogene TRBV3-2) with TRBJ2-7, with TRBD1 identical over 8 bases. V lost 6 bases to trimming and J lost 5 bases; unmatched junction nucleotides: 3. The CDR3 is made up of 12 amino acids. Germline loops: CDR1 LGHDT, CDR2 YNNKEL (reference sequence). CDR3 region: CASSDRGHEQYF. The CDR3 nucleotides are TGTGCCAGCAGTGACAGGGGCCACGAGCAGTACTTC.

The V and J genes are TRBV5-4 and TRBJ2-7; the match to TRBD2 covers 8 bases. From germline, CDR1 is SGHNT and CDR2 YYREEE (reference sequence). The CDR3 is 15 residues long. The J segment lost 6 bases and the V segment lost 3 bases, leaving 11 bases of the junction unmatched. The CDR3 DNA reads TGTGCCAGCAGCTCCCCCGGGACTAGTAGTCGCGAGCAGTACTTC. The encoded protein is CASSSPGTSSREQYF.

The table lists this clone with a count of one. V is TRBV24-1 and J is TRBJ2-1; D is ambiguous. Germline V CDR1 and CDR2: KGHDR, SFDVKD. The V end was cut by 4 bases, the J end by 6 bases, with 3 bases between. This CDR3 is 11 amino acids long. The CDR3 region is CATSELNEQFF. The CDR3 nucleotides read TGTGCCACCAGTGAACTCAATGAGCAGTTCTTC.

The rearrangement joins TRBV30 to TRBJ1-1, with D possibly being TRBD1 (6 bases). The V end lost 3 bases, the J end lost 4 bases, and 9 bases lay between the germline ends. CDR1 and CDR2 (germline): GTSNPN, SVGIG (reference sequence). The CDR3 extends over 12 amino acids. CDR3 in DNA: TGTGCCTGGAGACAGGGTAGCACTGAAGCTTTCTTT. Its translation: CAWRQGSTEAFF.

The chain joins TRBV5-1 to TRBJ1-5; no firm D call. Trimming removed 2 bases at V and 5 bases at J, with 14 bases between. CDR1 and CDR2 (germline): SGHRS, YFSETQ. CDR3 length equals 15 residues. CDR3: CASSFDGSLDQPQHF. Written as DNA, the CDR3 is TGCGCCAGCAGCTTCGACGGGAGCCTTGATCAGCCCCAGCATTTT.

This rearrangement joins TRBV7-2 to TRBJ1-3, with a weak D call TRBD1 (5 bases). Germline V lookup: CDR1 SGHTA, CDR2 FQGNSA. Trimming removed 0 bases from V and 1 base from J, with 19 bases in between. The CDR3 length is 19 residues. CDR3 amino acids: CASSLALGGRSQSGNTIYF. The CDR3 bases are TGTGCCAGCAGCTTAGCCCTCGGGGGGAGATCCCAGTCTGGAAACACCATATATTTT.

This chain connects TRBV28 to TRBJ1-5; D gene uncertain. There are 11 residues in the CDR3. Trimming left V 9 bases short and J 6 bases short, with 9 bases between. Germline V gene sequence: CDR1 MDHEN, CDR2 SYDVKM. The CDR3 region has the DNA TGTGCCAGTGGTTTGAGTCAGCCCCAGCATTTT. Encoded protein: CASGLSQPQHF.

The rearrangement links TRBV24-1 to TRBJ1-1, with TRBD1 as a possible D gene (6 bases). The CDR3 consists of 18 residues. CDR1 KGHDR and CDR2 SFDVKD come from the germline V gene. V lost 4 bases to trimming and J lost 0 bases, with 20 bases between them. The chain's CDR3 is CATSDPSRGPFMNTEAFF. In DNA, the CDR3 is TGTGCCACCAGTGACCCTTCCAGGGGACCTTTTATGAACACTGAAGCTTTCTTT.

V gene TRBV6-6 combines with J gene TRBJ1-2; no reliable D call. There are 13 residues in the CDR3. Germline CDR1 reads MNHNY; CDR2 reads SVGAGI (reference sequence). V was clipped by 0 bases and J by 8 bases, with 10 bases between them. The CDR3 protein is CASSYSAGEGYTF. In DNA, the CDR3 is TGTGCCAGCAGTTACTCGGCCGGGGAAGGCTACACCTTC.

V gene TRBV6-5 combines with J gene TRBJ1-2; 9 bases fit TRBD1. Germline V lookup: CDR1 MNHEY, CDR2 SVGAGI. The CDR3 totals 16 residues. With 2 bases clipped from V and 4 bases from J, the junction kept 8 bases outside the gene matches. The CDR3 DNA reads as TGTGCCAGCAGTTACCACCCGGGACAGGGATTCTATGGCTACACCTTC. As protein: CASSYHPGQGFYGYTF.

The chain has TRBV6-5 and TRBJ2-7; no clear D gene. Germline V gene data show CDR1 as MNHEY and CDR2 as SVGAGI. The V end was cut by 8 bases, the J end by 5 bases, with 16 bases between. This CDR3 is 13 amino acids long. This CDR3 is CASGLSGGNEQYF. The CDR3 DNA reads TGTGCCAGCGGATTATCCGGCGGCAACGAGCAGTACTTC.